This paragraph reports one T cell receptor (beta chain). The data stem from a study of T cells in Graves' hyperthyroidism and ophthalmopathy. Uncontrolled infection, other autoimmune disease, pregnancy or lactation disqualified patients from enrolment. TCR beta CDR3 region amplification was performed from RNA transcripts. The primer set for the first-round RT-PCR of the TCR CDR3 was HTBI. Via MiXCR, TCRdb re-called the multiplex PCR reads, giving one row per CDR3 protein. Among roughly 500,000 distinct CDR3 sequences, over 35% were seen once, and the ten largest hold about two fifths. Trimming shortened V by 5 bases and J by 4 bases, and 13 bases separated the two germline ends. The CDR3 is 13 amino acids. Germline loops: CDR1 SQVTM, CDR2 ANQGSEA.

The rearrangement links TRBV29-1 to TRBJ2-3; D may be TRBD1 or TRBD2 (5 bases each). The sequencing sample was made of peripheral blood or thyroid tissue (not recorded which). This receptor was identified in an adult woman with Graves' disease, either hyperthyroidism or ophthalmopathy (not recorded which). The CDR3 sequence: CSVRDLAPDTQYF. For the CDR3, the DNA is TGCAGCGTTAGGGACCTAGCACCAGATACGCAGTATTTT.